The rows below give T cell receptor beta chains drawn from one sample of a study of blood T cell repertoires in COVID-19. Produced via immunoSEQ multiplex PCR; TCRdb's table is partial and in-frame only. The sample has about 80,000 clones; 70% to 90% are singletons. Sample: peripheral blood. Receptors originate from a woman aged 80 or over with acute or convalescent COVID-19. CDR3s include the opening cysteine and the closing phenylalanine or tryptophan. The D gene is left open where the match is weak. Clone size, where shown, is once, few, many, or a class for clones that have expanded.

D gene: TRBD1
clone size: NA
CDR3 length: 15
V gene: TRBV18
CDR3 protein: CASSPRQGDNSPLHF

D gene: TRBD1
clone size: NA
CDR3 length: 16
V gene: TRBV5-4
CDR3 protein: CASSLEGTGAKAEAFF

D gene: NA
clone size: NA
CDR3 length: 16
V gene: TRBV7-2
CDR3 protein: CASSLQFSSYNSPLHF

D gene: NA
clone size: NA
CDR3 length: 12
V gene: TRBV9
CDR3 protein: CASGPGYNEQFF

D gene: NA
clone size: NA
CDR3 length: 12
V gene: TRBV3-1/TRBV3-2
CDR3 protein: CASSQRAGGYTF

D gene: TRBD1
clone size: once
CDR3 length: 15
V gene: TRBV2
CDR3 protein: CASEDPGQGKNIQYF

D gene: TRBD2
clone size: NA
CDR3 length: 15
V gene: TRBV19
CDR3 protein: CASSQSSGRAPEQFF

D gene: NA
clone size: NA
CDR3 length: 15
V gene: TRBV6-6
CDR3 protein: CASSGQSSSGNTIYF

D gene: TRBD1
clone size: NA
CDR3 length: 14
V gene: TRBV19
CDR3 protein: CASSHTRQGGEAFF

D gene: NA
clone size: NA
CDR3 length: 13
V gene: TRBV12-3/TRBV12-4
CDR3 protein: CASRGQPNQPQHF

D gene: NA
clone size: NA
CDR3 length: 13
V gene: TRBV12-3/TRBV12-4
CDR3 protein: CATRGGGNTEAFF

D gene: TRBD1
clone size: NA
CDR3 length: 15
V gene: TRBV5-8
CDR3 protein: CASSARGVGTDGYTF

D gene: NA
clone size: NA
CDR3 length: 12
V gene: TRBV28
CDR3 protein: CASSSAEVEQYF

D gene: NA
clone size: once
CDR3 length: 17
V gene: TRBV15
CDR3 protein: CATSRDPFGSSYNEQFF

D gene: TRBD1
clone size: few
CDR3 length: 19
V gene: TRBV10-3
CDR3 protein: CAISGSRTGSDSGANVLTF

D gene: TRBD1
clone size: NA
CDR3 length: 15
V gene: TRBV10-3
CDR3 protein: CAISESDRGKDGYTF

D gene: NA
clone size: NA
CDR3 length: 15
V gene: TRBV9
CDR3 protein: CASSVGASSYNEQFF